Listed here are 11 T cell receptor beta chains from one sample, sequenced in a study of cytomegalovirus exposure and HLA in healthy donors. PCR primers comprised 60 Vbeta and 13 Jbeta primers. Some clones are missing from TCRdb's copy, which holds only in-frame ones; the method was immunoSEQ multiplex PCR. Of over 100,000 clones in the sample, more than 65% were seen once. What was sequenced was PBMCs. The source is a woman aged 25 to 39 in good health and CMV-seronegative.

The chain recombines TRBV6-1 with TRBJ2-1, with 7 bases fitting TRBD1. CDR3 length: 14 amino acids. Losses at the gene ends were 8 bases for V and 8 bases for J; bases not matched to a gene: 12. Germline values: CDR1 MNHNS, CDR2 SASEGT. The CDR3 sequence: CASGREGASDEQFF. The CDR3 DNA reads TGTGCCAGCGGGCGAGAGGGGGCAAGCGATGAGCAGTTCTTC.

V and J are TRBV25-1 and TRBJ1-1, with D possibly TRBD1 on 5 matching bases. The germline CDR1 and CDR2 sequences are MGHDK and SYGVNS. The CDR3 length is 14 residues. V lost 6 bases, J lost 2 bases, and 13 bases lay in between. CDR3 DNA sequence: TGTGCCAGCAGAAGACGACAGTCAAACACTGAAGCTTTCTTT. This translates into CASRRRQSNTEAFF.

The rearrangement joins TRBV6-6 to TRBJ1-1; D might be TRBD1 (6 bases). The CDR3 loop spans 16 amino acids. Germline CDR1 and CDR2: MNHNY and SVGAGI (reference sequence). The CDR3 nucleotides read TGTGACTCGATTACTGTAGGGGGGGAAGATAACACTGAAGCTTTCTTT. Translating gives CDSITVGGEDNTEAFF.

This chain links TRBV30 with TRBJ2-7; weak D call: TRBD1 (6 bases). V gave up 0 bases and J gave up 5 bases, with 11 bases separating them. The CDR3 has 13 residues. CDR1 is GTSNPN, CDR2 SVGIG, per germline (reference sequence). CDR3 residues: CAWSVTGLNEQYF. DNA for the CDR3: TGTGCCTGGAGTGTGACAGGTTTGAACGAGCAGTACTTC.

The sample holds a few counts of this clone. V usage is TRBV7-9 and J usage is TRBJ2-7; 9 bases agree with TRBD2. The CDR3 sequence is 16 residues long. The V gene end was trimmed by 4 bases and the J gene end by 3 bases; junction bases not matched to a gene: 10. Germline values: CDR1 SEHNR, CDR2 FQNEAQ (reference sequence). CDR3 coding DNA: TGTGCCAGCAGCTATTCGAGCGGGGGGAATCACTACGAGCAGTACTTC. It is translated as CASSYSSGGNHYEQYF.

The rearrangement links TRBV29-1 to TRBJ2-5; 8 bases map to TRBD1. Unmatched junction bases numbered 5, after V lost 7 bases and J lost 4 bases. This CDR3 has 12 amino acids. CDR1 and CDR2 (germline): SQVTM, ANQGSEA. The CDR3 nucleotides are TGCAGCGCACAGGGGGAAGGAGAGACCCAGTACTTC. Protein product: CSAQGEGETQYF.

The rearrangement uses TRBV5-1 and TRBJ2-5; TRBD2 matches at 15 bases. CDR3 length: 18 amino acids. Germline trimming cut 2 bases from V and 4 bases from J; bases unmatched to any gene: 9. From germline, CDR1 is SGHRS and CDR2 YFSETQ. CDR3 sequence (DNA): TGCGCCAGCAGCTTAGGGACTAGCGGGAGGCGTCGAGGAGAGACCCAGTACTTC. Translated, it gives CASSLGTSGRRRGETQYF. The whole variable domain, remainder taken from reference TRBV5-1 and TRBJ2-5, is KAGVTQTPRYLIKTRGQQVTLSCSPISGHRSVSWYQQTPGQGLQFLFEYFSETQRNKGNFPGRFSGRQFSNSRSEMNVSTLELGDSALYLCASSLGTSGRRRGETQYFGPGTRLLVL.

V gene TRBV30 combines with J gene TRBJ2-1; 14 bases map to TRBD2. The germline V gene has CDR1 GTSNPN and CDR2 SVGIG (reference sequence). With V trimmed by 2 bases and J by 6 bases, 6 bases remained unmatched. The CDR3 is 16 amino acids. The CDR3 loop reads CAWSIGTSGRFNEQFF. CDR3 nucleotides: TGTGCCTGGAGTATTGGGACTAGCGGGAGATTCAATGAGCAGTTCTTC.

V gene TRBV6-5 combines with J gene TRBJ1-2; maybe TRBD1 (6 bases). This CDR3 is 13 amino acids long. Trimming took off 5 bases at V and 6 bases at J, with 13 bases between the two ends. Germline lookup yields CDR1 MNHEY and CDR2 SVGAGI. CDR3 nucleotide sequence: TGTGCCAGCAGTCCAGGGGCGGTGGATGGCTACACCTTC. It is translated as CASSPGAVDGYTF.

CDR3 sequence reads: CASSLGEINQPQHF. The CDR3 coding sequence is TGCGCCAGCAGCCTTGGGGAGATCAATCAGCCCCAGCATTTT. This chain uses TRBV5-1 with TRBJ1-5; D not resolved. CDR1 and CDR2 from the germline V gene are SGHRS and YFSETQ. CDR3 length: 14 amino acids. Between the trimmed V and J ends, which lost 4 bases and 3 bases, there was a span of 11 bases.

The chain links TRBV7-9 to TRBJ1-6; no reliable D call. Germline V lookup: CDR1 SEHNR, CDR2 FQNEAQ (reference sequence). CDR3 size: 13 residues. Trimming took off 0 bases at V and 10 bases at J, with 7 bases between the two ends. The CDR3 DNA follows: TGTGCCAGCAGCTTAGCGCAACTATCACCCCTCCACTTT. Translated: CASSLAQLSPLHF.